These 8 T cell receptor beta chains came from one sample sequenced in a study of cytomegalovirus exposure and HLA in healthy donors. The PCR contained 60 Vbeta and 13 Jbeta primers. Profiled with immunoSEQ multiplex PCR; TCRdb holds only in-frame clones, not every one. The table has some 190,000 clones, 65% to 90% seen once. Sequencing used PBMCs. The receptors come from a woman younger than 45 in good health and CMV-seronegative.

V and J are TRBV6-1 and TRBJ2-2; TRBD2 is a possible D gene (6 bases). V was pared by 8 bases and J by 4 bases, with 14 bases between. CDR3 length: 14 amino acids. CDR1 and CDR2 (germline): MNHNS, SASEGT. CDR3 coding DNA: TGTGCCAGCTGGGGGGAGCACGGCACCGGGGAGCTGTTTTTT. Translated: CASWGEHGTGELFF.

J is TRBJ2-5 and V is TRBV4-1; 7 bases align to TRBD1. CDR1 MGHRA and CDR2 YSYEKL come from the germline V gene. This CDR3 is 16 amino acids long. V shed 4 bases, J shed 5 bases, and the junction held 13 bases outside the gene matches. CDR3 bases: TGCGCCAGCAGCCCTGAGACAGGGTTAGATGCGGAGACCCAGTACTTC. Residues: CASSPETGLDAETQYF.

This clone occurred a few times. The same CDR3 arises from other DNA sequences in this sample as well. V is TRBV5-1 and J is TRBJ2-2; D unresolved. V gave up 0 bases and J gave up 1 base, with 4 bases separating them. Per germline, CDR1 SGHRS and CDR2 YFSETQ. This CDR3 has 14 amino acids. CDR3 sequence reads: CASSLGQNTGELFF. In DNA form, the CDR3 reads TGCGCCAGCAGCTTGGGACAGAACACCGGGGAGCTGTTTTTT. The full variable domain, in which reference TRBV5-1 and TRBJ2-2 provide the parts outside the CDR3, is KAGVTQTPRYLIKTRGQQVTLSCSPISGHRSVSWYQQTPGQGLQFLFEYFSETQRNKGNFPGRFSGRQFSNSRSEMNVSTLELGDSALYLCASSLGQNTGELFFGEGSRLTVL.

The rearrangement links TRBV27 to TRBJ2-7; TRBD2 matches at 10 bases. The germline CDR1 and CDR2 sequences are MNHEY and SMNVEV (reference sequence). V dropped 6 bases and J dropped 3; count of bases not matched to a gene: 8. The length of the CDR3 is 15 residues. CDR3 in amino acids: CASRFGVAGGYEQYF. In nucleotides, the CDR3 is TGTGCCAGCAGGTTCGGGGTAGCGGGGGGCTACGAGCAGTACTTC.

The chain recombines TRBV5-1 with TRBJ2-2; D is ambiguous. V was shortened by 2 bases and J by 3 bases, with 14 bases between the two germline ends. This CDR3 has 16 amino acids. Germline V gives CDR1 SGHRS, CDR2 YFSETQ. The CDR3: CASSFYEARDTGELFF. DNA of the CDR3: TGCGCCAGCAGCTTCTATGAGGCTCGCGACACCGGGGAGCTGTTTTTT.

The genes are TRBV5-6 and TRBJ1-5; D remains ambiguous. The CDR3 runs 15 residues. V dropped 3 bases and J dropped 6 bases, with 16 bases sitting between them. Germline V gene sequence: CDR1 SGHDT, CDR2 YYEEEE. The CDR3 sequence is CASSSKRQGGQPQHF. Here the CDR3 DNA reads TGTGCCAGCAGCTCGAAGAGACAAGGAGGTCAGCCCCAGCATTTT.

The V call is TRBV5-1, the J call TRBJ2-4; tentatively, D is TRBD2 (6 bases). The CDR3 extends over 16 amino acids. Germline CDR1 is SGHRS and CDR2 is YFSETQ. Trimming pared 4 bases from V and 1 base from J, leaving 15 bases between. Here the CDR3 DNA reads TGCGCCAGCAGCCGCGGAGGGGCTGGGGCCAAAAACATTCAGTACTTC. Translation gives CASSRGGAGAKNIQYF.

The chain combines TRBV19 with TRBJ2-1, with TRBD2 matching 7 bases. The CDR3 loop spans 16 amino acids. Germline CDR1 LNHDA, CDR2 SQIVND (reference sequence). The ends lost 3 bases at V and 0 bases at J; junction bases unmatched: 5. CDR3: CASSIGGGSSYNEQFF. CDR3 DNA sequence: TGTGCCAGTAGTATCGGAGGCGGGAGCTCCTACAATGAGCAGTTCTTC. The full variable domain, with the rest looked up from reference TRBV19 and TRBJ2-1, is DGGITQSPKYLFRKEGQNVTLSCEQNLNHDAMYWYRQDPGQGLRLIYYSQIVNDFQKGDIAEGYSVSREKKESFPLTVTSAQKNPTAFYLCASSIGGGSSYNEQFFGPGTRLTVL.